Each of the 16 T cell receptor beta chains below was sequenced from the same sample in a study of blood T cell repertoires in COVID-19. Sequenced by immunoSEQ multiplex PCR; TCRdb stores in-frame clones only, minus some. The data contain about 340,000 clones, 80% to 90% of them singletons. Material for sequencing was peripheral blood. The receptors were sampled from a man aged 30-40 years with active or convalescent COVID-19.

Remarks on this clone: The sample carries other DNA sequences with the same CDR3. The chain combines TRBV5-1 with TRBJ1-1; D is ambiguous. CDR1 SGHRS and CDR2 YFSETQ come from the germline V gene. V was clipped by 1 base and J by 4 bases, with 11 bases between them. This CDR3 is 14 amino acids long. CDR3 nucleotides: TGCGCCAGCAGCTTGACCGGGGTGAGCACTGAAGCTTTCTTT. This codes for CASSLTGVSTEAFF.

Remarks on this clone: Other DNA sequences from this sample encode an identical CDR3 as well. The rearrangement uses TRBV9 and TRBJ2-1; possible D gene TRBD1, 6 bases. CDR1 SGDLS and CDR2 YYNGEE come from the germline V gene. Trimming removed 0 bases from V and 3 bases from J, with 13 bases in between. The CDR3 consists of 16 residues. The CDR3 is CASSVGLQGYYNEQFF. DNA for the CDR3: TGTGCCAGCAGCGTAGGGTTGCAGGGGTACTACAATGAGCAGTTCTTC.

The V gene is TRBV7-2, the J gene TRBJ1-1; D ambiguous. The CDR3 runs 13 residues. Trimming left V 2 bases short and J 1 base short, with 5 bases between. The germline CDR1 and CDR2 sequences are SGHTA and FQGNSA. CDR3 in DNA: TGTGCCAGCAGCTTACAGGCGAACACTGAAGCTTTCTTT. This codes for CASSLQANTEAFF.

This chain joins TRBV19 and TRBJ2-7, with a weak D call TRBD1 (5 bases). V lost 3 bases to trimming and J lost 1 base, with 13 bases between them. There are 15 residues in the CDR3. Germline V CDR1 and CDR2: LNHDA, SQIVND (reference sequence). CDR3 residues: CASSIRGQSSYEQYF. The CDR3 DNA follows: TGTGCCAGTAGTATCCGTGGACAAAGTTCCTACGAGCAGTACTTC.

The chain uses TRBV7-2 and TRBJ2-7; no firm D call. Trimming cost V 4 bases and J 8 bases, with 15 bases left between them. The CDR3 covers 13 residues. CDR1 and CDR2 from the germline V gene are SGHTA and FQGNSA. The CDR3 DNA sequence: TGTGCCAGCAGCTCCCCGGGTGCGCCACAGCAGTACTTC. It encodes CASSSPGAPQQYF.

The chain employs TRBV30 and TRBJ1-2; tentatively, D is TRBD1 (6 bases). Deletions cut 2 bases from V and 8 bases from J, with 18 bases between. Germline CDR1 and CDR2: GTSNPN and SVGIG (reference sequence). This CDR3 contains 14 residues. The CDR3 spells CAWSTTGGPGGYTF. CDR3 DNA sequence: TGTGCCTGGAGTACGACGGGGGGCCCGGGAGGCTACACCTTC.

The chain carries TRBV7-2 and TRBJ2-5; the match to TRBD1 covers 9 bases. This CDR3 has 15 amino acids. After removal of 4 bases from V and 2 bases from J, the junction contained 5 bases not matched to a gene. Germline CDR1 and CDR2: SGHTA and FQGNSA. The chain's CDR3 is CASSSGQGRQETQYF. The DNA for the CDR3 is TGTGCCAGCAGCTCGGGACAGGGCCGGCAAGAGACCCAGTACTTC. The full variable domain, in which reference TRBV7-2 and TRBJ2-5 provide the parts outside the CDR3, is GAGVSQSPSNKVTEKGKDVELRCDPISGHTALYWYRQSLGQGLEFLIYFQGNSAPDKSGLPSDRFSAERTGGSVSTLTIQRTQQEDSAVYLCASSSGQGRQETQYFGPGTRLLVL.

The rearrangement uses TRBV5-1 and TRBJ1-6, with D perhaps matching TRBD1 (5 bases). In germline, CDR1 is SGHRS, CDR2 YFSETQ. The V and J ends lost 0 bases and 9 bases respectively, with 7 bases between them. CDR3 length: 13 amino acids. DNA for the CDR3: TGCGCCAGCAGCTTGGGGGGCGCTTCACCCCTCCACTTT. This sequence encodes CASSLGGASPLHF.

The V and J genes are TRBV25-1 and TRBJ2-1; D perhaps matches TRBD1 (5 bases). CDR3 size: 15 residues. V shed 8 bases and J shed 7 bases, with 21 bases lying between them. Germline CDR1 MGHDK, CDR2 SYGVNS. CDR3 bases: TGTGCCAGCGGCGAATATAGGGGCGCTGGGAATGAGCAGTTCTTC. Amino acids: CASGEYRGAGNEQFF.

The chain links TRBV7-2 to TRBJ2-7; weak D call: TRBD2 (6 bases). V was cut by 3 bases and J by 3 bases, with 15 bases left in between. The CDR3 has 15 amino acids. Germline V gives CDR1 SGHTA, CDR2 FQGNSA. The CDR3 DNA is TGTGCCAGCAGCTTTGAGACTAGAAAGGGCTACGAGCAGTACTTC. This codes for CASSFETRKGYEQYF.

The V call is TRBV11-3, the J call TRBJ2-1; 9 bases are shared with TRBD2. The CDR3 totals 14 residues. J lost 10 bases, V lost 0 bases, and 4 bases had no gene match. Germline V gene lookup returns CDR1 SGHNT and CDR2 YENEEA. The CDR3 DNA sequence: TGTGCCAGCAGCTTAGATCCCGGGACTAGCGAGCAGTTCTTC. It translates to CASSLDPGTSEQFF.

The chain links TRBV19 to TRBJ2-1; 7 bases are a match to TRBD1. The germline gives CDR1 LNHDA, CDR2 SQIVND (reference sequence). The V and J ends lost 4 bases and 5 bases, in that order; junction bases with no gene match: 2. The CDR3 has 13 amino acids. CDR3 region: CASSRDSNNEQFF. CDR3 in DNA: TGTGCCAGTAGTAGGGACAGTAACAATGAGCAGTTCTTC.

The chain recombines TRBV6-5 with TRBJ1-5; D is unresolved. The CDR3 sequence is 14 residues long. Per the germline V gene, CDR1 is MNHEY and CDR2 is SVGAGI. Trimming took off 5 bases at V and 7 bases at J, with 15 bases between the two ends. The CDR3 spells CASSRSGSRQPQHF. The CDR3 nucleotides are TGTGCCAGCAGTCGGTCGGGGTCGAGGCAGCCCCAGCATTTT.

This clone was observed a few times. The rearrangement joins TRBV28 to TRBJ2-5, with 9 bases matching TRBD2. Looked up from germline, CDR1 is MDHEN and CDR2 is SYDVKM. Losses at the gene ends were 4 bases for V and 5 bases for J; bases not matched to a gene: 17. The CDR3 extends over 18 amino acids. CDR3 region: CASSYSSGLGTSLETQYF. For the CDR3, the DNA is TGTGCCAGCAGTTACAGCTCGGGTCTCGGGACTAGCTTGGAGACCCAGTACTTC. Combining the CDR3 with reference TRBV28 and TRBJ2-5 gives the whole variable domain DVKVTQSSRYLVKRTGEKVFLECVQDMDHENMFWYRQDPGLGLRLIYFSYDVKMKEKGDIPEGYSVSREKKERFSLILESASTNQTSMYLCASSYSSGLGTSLETQYFGPGTRLLVL.

V gene TRBV9 combines with J gene TRBJ2-7; D call uncertain. V lost 2 bases and J lost 3, with 9 bases in between. CDR1 and CDR2 (germline): SGDLS, YYNGEE. CDR3 length: 13 residues. The CDR3 spells CASSVGLDYEQYF. The CDR3 DNA reads as TGTGCCAGCAGCGTGGGCCTGGACTACGAGCAGTACTTC.

Here the CDR3 DNA reads TGTGCCAGCAGCCCCCGAGCCCAGGTCTACAATGAGCAGTTCTTC. Encoded protein: CASSPRAQVYNEQFF. The chain links TRBV11-3 to TRBJ2-1, with D uncertain. The CDR3 is 15 residues long. Per the germline V gene, CDR1 is SGHNT and CDR2 is YENEEA. With 5 bases removed from V and 3 bases from J, the gap between germline ends came to 14 bases.